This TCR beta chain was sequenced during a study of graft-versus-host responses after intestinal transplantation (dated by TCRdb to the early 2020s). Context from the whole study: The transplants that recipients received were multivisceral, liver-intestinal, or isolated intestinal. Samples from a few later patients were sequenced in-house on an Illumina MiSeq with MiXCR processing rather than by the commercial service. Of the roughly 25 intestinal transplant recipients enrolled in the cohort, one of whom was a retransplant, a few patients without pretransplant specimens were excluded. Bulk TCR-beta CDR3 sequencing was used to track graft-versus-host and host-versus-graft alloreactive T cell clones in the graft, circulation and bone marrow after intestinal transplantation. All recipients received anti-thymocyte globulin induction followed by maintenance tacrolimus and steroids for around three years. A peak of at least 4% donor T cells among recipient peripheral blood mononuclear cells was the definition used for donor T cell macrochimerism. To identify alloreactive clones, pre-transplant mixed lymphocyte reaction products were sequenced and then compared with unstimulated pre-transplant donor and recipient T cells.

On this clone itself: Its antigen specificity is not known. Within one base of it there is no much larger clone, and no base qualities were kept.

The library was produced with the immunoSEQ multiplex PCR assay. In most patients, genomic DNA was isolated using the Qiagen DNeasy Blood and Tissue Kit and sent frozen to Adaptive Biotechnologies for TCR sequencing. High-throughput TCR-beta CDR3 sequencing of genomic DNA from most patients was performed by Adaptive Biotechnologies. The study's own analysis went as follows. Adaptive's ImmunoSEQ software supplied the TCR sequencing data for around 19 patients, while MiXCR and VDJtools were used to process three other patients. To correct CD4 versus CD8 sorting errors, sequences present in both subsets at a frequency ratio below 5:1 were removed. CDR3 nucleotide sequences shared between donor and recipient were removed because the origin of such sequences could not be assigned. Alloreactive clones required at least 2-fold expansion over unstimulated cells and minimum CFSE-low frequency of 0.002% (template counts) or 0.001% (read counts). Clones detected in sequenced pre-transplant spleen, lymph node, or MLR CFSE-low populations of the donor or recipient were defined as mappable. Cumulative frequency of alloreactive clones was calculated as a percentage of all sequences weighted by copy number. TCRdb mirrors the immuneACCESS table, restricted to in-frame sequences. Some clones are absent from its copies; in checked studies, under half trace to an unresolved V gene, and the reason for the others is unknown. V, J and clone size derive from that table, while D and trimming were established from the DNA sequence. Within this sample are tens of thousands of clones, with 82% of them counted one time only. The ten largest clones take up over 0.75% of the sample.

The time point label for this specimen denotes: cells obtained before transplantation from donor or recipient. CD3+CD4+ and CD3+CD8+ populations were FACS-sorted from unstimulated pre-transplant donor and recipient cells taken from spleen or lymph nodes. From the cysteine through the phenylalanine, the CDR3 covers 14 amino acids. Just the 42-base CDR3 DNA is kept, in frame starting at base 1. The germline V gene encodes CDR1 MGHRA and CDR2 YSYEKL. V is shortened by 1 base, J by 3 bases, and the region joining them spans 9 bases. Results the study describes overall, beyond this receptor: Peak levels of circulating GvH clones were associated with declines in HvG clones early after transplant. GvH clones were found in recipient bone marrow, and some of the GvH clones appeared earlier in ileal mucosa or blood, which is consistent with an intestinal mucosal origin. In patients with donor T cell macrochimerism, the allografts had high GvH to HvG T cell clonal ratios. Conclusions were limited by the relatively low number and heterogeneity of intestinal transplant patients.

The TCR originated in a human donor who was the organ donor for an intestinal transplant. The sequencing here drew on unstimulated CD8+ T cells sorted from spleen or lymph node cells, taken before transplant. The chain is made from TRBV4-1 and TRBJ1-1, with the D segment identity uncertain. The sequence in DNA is TGCGCCAGCAGCCAAGGGTCATCATACACTGAAGCTTTCTTT. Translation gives CASSQGSSYTEAFF.